A selection of T cell receptor beta chains follows, all from one sample in a study of vaccination and CD4 T cells after COVID-19. Via MiXCR, TCRdb re-called the PCR reads, giving one row per CDR3 protein. The sample lists approximately 22,000 distinct CDR3 sequences, around 38% occurring once. These receptors' antigens are unknown. The sequences come from CD4+ T cells from blood, cultured in vitro, collected before SARS-CoV-2 vaccination. All receptors come from a human donor who received a COVID-19 vaccine. Each CDR3 is given with its conserved first and last residue. The order of the fields is CDR3 DNA, CDR3 protein, J gene, clone size, V gene, D gene. A D gene is named only where the DNA matches it firmly. Clone size is stated in some rows and not others, as once, few, many or a class when expanded.

CDR3 DNA: TGTGCCAGTAGTAACGGCTTCGGAGCGAACACCGGGGAGCTGTTTTTT; CDR3 protein: CASSNGFGANTGELFF; J gene: TRBJ2-2; clone size: NA; V gene: TRBV19; D gene: NA
CDR3 DNA: TGTGCCAGCAGCTTAGTGGCTAGCGGGGTTACCCAAGAGACCCAGTACTTC; CDR3 protein: CASSLVASGVTQETQYF; J gene: TRBJ2-5; clone size: few; V gene: TRBV7-8; D gene: TRBD2
CDR3 DNA: TGTGCCAGCAGTCGGACTAGCGGCCAAGAGACCCAGTACTTC; CDR3 protein: CASSRTSGQETQYF; J gene: TRBJ2-5; clone size: NA; V gene: TRBV12-3/TRBV12-4; D gene: TRBD2
CDR3 DNA: TGCAGTGCTAGAGACCGCCTCCGGTATGGCTACACCTTC; CDR3 protein: CSARDRLRYGYTF; J gene: TRBJ1-2; clone size: few; V gene: TRBV20-1; D gene: NA
CDR3 DNA: TGTGCCTGGAGCGGGGGGCTCGATGGCTACACCTTC; CDR3 protein: CAWSGGLDGYTF; J gene: TRBJ1-2; clone size: NA; V gene: TRBV30; D gene: NA
CDR3 DNA: TGTGCCAGCAGCCCAAGGGACAGGGTAAATACCGGGGAGCTGTTTTTT; CDR3 protein: CASSPRDRVNTGELFF; J gene: TRBJ2-2; clone size: NA; V gene: TRBV5-4; D gene: TRBD1
CDR3 DNA: TGTGCCTGGAGTTTCGGCAGGGGGGCCAACGAGCAGTACTTC; CDR3 protein: CAWSFGRGANEQYF; J gene: TRBJ2-7; clone size: NA; V gene: TRBV30; D gene: NA
CDR3 DNA: TGTGCCAGCAGTTACTCAGTCGTGAGACAGGGGCTTCGACGCGGGGCGAACACTGAAGCTTTCTTT; CDR3 protein: CASSYSVVRQGLRRGANTEAFF; J gene: TRBJ1-1; clone size: NA; V gene: TRBV6-5; D gene: TRBD1
CDR3 DNA: TGCGCCAGCAGCTTGCGATCGAGCACCGGGGAGCTGTTTTTT; CDR3 protein: CASSLRSSTGELFF; J gene: TRBJ2-2; clone size: NA; V gene: TRBV5-1; D gene: NA
CDR3 DNA: TGTGCCAGCAGTGAAAGGACAGCTTCCTCAATCGTCTTC; CDR3 protein: CASSERTASSIVF; J gene: TRBJ2-7; clone size: NA; V gene: TRBV6-1; D gene: NA
CDR3 DNA: TGTGCCAGCAGCCTCACTTTTCCATTCAACACTGAAGCTTTCTTT; CDR3 protein: CASSLTFPFNTEAFF; J gene: TRBJ1-1; clone size: NA; V gene: TRBV7-9; D gene: NA
CDR3 DNA: TGCAGTGCTAGATTCCGTCAGAGCACAGATACGCAGTATTTT; CDR3 protein: CSARFRQSTDTQYF; J gene: TRBJ2-3; clone size: few; V gene: TRBV20-1; D gene: NA
CDR3 DNA: TGTGCCAGCAGGGGAGACAGCACTCCTAATCAGCCCCAGCATTTT; CDR3 protein: CASRGDSTPNQPQHF; J gene: TRBJ1-5; clone size: few; V gene: TRBV6-1; D gene: NA
CDR3 DNA: TGTGCCAGCAGCGCGGGACTAGTTTACAATGAGCAGTTCTTC; CDR3 protein: CASSAGLVYNEQFF; J gene: TRBJ2-1; clone size: NA; V gene: TRBV11-1; D gene: TRBD2
CDR3 DNA: TGCAGTGCTAGAGCTTATGGAGGGCAGAGAGACACTGAAGCTTTCTTT; CDR3 protein: CSARAYGGQRDTEAFF; J gene: TRBJ1-1; clone size: few; V gene: TRBV20-1; D gene: NA
CDR3 DNA: TGTGCCAGCAGTGAATGGGCAGGGGTCGAGACCCAGTACTTC; CDR3 protein: CASSEWAGVETQYF; J gene: TRBJ2-5; clone size: NA; V gene: TRBV25-1; D gene: NA